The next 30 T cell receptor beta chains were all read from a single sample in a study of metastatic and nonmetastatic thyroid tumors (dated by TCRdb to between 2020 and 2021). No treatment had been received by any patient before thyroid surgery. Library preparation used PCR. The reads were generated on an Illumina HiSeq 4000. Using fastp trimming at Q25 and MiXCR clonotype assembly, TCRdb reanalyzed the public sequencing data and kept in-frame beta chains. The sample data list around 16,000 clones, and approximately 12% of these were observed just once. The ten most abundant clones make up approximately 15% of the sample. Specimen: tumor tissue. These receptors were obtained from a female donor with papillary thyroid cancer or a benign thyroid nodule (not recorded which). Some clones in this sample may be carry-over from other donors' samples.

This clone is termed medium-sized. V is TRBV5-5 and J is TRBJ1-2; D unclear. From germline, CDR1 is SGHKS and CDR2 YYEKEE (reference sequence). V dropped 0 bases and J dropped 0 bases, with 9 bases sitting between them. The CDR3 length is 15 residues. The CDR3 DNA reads TGTGCCAGCAGCTTGGGGGCCTTGTCTAACTATGGCTACACCTTC. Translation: CASSLGALSNYGYTF.

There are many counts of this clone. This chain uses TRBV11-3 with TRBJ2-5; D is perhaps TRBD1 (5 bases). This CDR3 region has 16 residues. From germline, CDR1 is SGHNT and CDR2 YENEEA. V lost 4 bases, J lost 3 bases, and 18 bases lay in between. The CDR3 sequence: CASSSTWGGDEETQYF. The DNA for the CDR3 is TGTGCCAGCAGCTCCACTTGGGGCGGAGACGAAGAGACCCAGTACTTC.

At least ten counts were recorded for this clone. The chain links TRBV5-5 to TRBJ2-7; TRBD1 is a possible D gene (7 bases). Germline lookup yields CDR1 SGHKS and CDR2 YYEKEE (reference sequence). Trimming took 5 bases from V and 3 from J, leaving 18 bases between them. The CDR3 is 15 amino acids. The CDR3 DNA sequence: TGTGCCAGCAGATCGGAGGGGGCAGGGTTCTACGAGCAGTACTTC. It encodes CASRSEGAGFYEQYF.

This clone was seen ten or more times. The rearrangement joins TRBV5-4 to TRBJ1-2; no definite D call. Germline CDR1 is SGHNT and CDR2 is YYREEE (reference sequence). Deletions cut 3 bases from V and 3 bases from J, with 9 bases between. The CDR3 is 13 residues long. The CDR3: CASSSWSDYGYTF. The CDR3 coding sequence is TGTGCCAGCAGCTCTTGGTCCGACTATGGCTACACCTTC. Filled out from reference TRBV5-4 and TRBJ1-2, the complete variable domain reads ETGVTQSPTHLIKTRGQQVTLRCSSQSGHNTVSWYQQALGQGPQFIFQYYREEENGRGNFPPRFSGLQFPNYSSELNVNALELDDSALYLCASSSWSDYGYTFGSGTRLTVV.

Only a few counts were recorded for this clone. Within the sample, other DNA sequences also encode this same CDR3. CDR3 region: CASTTLGHFTGELFF. The CDR3, as DNA: TGTGCCAGTACCACTCTTGGACACTTCACCGGGGAGCTGTTTTTT. The chain couples TRBV19 to TRBJ2-2, with a tentative D call TRBD1 (5 bases). Germline lookup yields CDR1 LNHDA and CDR2 SQIVND (reference sequence). The V and J ends lost 7 bases and 4 bases respectively, with 16 bases between them. This CDR3 has 15 amino acids.

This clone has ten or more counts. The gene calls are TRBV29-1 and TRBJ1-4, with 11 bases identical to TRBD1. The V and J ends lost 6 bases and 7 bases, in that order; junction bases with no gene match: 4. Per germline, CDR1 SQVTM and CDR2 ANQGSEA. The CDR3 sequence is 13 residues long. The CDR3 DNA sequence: TGCAGCGTCGGGACAGGGGGTTTTGAAAAACTGTTTTTT. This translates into CSVGTGGFEKLFF.

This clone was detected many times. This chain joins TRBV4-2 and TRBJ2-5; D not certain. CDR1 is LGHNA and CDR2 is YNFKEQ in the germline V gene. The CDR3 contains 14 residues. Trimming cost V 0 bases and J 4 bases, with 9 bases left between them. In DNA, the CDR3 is TGTGCCAGCAGCCAAGAATGGGCCCCAGAGACCCAGTACTTC. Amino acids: CASSQEWAPETQYF.

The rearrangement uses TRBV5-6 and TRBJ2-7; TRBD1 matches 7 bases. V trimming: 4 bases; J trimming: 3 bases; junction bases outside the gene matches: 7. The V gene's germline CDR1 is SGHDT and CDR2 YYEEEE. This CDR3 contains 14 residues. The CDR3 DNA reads TGTGCCAGCAGCACTTACAGGGGTATCTACGAGCAGTACTTC. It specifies CASSTYRGIYEQYF.

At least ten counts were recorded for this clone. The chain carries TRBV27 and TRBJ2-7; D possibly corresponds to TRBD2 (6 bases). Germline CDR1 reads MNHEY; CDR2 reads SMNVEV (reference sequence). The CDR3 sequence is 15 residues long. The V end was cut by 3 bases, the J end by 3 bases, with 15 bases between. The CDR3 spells CASSFVTGVRYEQYF. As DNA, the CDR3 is TGTGCCAGCAGTTTTGTGACGGGAGTTCGCTACGAGCAGTACTTC.

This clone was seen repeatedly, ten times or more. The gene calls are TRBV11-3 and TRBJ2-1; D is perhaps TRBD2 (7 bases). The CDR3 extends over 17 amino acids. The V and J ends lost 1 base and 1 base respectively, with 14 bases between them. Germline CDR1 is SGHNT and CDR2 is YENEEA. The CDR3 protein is CASSLGVGGASYNEQFF. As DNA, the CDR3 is TGTGCCAGCAGCTTAGGAGTAGGGGGGGCGTCCTACAATGAGCAGTTCTTC.

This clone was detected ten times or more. Written as DNA, the CDR3 is TGTGCCACCAGCAGACCAACCGGGACACCTAATGAAAAACTGTTTTTT. This sequence encodes CATSRPTGTPNEKLFF. The gene calls are TRBV15 and TRBJ1-4; a possible D gene is TRBD1 (6 bases). Trimming took off 2 bases at V and 3 bases at J, with 13 bases between the two ends. The CDR3 covers 16 residues. In germline, CDR1 is LNHNV, CDR2 YYDKDF (reference sequence).

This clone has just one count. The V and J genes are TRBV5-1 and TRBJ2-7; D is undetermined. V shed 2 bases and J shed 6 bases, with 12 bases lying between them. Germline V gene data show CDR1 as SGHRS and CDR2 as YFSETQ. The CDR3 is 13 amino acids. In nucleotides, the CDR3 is TGCGCCAGCAGCTTTCTTACGGGCAGCGAGCAGTACTTC. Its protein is CASSFLTGSEQYF.

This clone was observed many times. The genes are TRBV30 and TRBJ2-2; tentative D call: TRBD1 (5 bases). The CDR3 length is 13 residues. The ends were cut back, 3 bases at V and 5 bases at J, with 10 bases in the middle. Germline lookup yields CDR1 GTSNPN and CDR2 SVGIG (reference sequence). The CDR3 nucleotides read TGTGCCTGGAGACAGGACGGGACCGGGGAGCTGTTTTTT. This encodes CAWRQDGTGELFF.

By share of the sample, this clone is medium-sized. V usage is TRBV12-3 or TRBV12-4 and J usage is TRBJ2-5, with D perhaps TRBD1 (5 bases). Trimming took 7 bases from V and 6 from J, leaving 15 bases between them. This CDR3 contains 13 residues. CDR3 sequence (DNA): TGTGCCAGCAATACCCAGGGTGGGCAGACCCAGTACTTC. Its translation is CASNTQGGQTQYF.

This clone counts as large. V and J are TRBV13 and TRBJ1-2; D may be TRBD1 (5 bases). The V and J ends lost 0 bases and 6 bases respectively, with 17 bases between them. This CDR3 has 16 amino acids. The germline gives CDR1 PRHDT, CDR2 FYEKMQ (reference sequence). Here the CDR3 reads CASSLGSGTVGDGYTF. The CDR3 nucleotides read TGTGCCAGCAGCTTAGGGTCCGGGACGGTTGGGGATGGCTACACCTTC.

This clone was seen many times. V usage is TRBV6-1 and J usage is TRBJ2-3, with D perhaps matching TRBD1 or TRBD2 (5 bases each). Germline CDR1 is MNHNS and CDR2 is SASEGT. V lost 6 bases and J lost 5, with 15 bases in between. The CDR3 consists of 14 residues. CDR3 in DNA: TGTGCCAGCAGCTACCGGGACGGTCGAGATACGCAGTATTTT. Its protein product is CASSYRDGRDTQYF.

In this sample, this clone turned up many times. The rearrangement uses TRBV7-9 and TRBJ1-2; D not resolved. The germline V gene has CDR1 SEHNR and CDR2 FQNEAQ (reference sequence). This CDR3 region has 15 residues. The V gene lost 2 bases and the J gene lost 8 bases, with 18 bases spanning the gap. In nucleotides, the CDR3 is TGTGCCAGCAGCTTAACCGGAGGCCCTCGGAAGGGCTACACCTTC. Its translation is CASSLTGGPRKGYTF.

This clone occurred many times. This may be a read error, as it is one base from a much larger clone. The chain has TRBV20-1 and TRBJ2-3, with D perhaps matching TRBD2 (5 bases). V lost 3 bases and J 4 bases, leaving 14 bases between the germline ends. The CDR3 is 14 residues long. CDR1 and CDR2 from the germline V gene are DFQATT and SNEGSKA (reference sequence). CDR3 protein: CSASWQERADTQYF. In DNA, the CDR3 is TGCAGTGCTAGTTGGCAGGAGAGGGCAGATACGCAGTATTTT.

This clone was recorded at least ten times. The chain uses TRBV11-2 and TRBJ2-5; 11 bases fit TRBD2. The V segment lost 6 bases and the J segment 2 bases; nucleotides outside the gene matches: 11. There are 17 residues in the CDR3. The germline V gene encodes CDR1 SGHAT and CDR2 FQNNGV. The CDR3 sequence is CASSSRTSGPVQETQYF. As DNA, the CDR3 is TGTGCCAGCAGTTCTCGGACTAGCGGGCCGGTACAAGAGACCCAGTACTTC.

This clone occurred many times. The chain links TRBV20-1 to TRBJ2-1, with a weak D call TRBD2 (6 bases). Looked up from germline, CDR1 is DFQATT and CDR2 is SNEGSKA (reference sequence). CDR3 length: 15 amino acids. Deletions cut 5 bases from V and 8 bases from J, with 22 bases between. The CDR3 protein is CSAAGERPGRHEQFF. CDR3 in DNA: TGCAGTGCTGCTGGGGAGCGGCCAGGGAGGCATGAGCAGTTCTTC.

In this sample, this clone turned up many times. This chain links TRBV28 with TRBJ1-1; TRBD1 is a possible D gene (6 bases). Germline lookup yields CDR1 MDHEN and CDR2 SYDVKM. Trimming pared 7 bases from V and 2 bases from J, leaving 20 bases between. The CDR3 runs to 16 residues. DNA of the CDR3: TGTGCCAGCACTCGGCACAGGGTCGGCATTAACACTGAAGCTTTCTTT. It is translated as CASTRHRVGINTEAFF.

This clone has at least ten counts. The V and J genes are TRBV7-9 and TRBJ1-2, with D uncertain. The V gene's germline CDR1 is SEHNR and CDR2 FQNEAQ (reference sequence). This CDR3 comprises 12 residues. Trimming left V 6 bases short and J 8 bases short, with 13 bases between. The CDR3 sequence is CASSSQREGYTF. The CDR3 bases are TGTGCCAGCAGTTCCCAGCGGGAAGGCTACACCTTC.

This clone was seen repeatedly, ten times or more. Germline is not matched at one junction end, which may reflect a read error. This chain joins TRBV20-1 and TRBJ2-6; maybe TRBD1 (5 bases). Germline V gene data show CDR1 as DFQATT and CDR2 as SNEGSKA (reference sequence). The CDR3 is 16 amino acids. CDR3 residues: CNARDPQGAGANVLTF. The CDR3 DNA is TGCAATGCTAGAGACCCCCAGGGTGCTGGGGCCAACGTCCTGACTTTC.

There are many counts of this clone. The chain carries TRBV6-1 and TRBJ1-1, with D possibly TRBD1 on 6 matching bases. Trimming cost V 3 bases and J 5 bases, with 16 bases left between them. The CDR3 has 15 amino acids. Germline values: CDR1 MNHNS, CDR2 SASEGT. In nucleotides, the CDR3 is TGTGCCAGCAGTGAGGCGACAGGAGGAAGAACTGAAGCTTTCTTT. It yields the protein CASSEATGGRTEAFF.

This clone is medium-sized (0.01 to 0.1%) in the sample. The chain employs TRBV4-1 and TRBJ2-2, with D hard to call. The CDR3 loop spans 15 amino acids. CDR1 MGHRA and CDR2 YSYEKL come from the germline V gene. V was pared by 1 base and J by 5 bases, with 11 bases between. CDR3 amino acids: CASSQGARETGELFF. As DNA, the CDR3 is TGCGCCAGCAGCCAAGGGGCCCGAGAGACCGGGGAGCTGTTTTTT.

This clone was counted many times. The CDR3: CASSKTVNEQFF. For the CDR3, the DNA is TGTGCCAGCAGCAAGACAGTGAATGAGCAGTTCTTC. The rearrangement joins TRBV11-3 to TRBJ2-1, with D perhaps TRBD1 (5 bases). Trimming took off 5 bases at V and 7 bases at J, with 9 bases between the two ends. Germline V gene sequence: CDR1 SGHNT, CDR2 YENEEA. The CDR3 is made up of 12 amino acids.

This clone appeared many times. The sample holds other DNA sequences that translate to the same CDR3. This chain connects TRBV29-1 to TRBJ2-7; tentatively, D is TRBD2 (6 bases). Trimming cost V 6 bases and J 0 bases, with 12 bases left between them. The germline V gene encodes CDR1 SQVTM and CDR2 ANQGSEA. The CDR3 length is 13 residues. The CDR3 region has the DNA TGCAGCGTCATGGGGACTCTCTCCTACGAGCAGTACTTC. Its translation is CSVMGTLSYEQYF.

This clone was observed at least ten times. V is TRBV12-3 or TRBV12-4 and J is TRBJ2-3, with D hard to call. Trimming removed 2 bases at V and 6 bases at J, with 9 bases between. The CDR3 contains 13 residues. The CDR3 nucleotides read TGTGCCAGCAGTTTAAGGCAAATGGATACGCAGTATTTT. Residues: CASSLRQMDTQYF.

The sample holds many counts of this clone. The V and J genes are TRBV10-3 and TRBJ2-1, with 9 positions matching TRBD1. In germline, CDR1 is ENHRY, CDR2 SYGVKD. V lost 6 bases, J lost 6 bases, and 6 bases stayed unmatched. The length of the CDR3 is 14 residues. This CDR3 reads CAISSEDRGNEQFF. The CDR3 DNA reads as TGTGCCATCAGCTCCGAGGACAGGGGCAATGAGCAGTTCTTC.

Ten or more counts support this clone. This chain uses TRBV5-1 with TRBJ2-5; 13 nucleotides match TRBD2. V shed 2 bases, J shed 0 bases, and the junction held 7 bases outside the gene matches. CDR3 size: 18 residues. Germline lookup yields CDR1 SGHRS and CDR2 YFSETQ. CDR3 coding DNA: TGCGCCAGCAGCTTAGCCCCGGGACTAGCGGGGTACCAAGAGACCCAGTACTTC. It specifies CASSLAPGLAGYQETQYF.